Each of the 17 T cell receptor beta chains below was sequenced from the same sample in a study of memory B cells and T cells in multiple sclerosis. Profiling relied on immunoSEQ multiplex PCR, and the TCRdb table lists in-frame clones only, not all of them. The data contain 25,000 to 35,000 clones, more than 70% of them singletons. These receptors have no identified antigens. Stimulus-free culture yielded autoproliferating CFSE-dim and non-proliferating CFSE-high T cells, each sequenced separately. Approximately 5x10^7 CFSE-labeled PBMCs were cultured 7 to 8 days unstimulated, then replicate wells were pooled. Sequenced sample: PBMCs from blood kept in culture. The receptors derive from a human donor with multiple sclerosis.

The V and J genes are TRBV2 and TRBJ2-4; 8 bases fit TRBD2. Germline V CDR1 and CDR2: SNHLY, FYNNEI. The CDR3 runs to 16 residues. V dropped 6 bases and J dropped 0; count of bases not matched to a gene: 7. In DNA form, the CDR3 reads TGTGCCAGCAGACAACTAGCGGTACTAGCCAAAAACATTCAGTACTTC. This gives the protein CASRQLAVLAKNIQYF. The whole variable domain, remainder taken from reference TRBV2 and TRBJ2-4, is EPEVTQTPSHQVTQMGQEVILRCVPISNHLYFYWYRQILGQKVEFLVSFYNNEISEKSEIFDDQFSVERPDGSNFTLKIRSTKLEDSAMYFCASRQLAVLAKNIQYFGAGTRLSVL.

This chain links TRBV25-1 with TRBJ2-2, with a possible D match to TRBD1 (5 bases). Trimming shortened V by 8 bases and J by 3 bases, and 13 bases separated the two germline ends. The germline gives CDR1 MGHDK, CDR2 SYGVNS. This CDR3 has 14 residues. CDR3 in DNA: TGTGCCAGCCTTGAGACAGAATACACCGGGGAGCTGTTTTTT. Amino acids: CASLETEYTGELFF.

The chain is built from TRBV6-5 and TRBJ1-1, with D possibly matching TRBD1 (5 bases). Germline V gene sequence: CDR1 MNHEY, CDR2 SVGAGI. The V end lost 6 bases, the J end lost 0 bases, and 11 bases lay between the germline ends. The CDR3 runs 14 residues. This CDR3 is CASSLQGLNTEAFF. The CDR3 DNA is TGTGCCAGCAGCCTTCAGGGACTGAACACTGAAGCTTTCTTT.

The rearrangement joins TRBV28 to TRBJ2-7; 7 nucleotides match TRBD1. Germline CDR1 MDHEN, CDR2 SYDVKM. The CDR3 length is 17 residues. The J segment lost 2 bases and the V segment lost 5 bases, leaving 15 bases of the junction unmatched. As DNA, the CDR3 is TGTGCCAGCAGTCCCCTGGGACAGCCCGAAAATCCCTACGAGCAGTACTTC. Translation gives CASSPLGQPENPYEQYF.

This chain uses TRBV14 with TRBJ1-1, with TRBD1 matching 9 bases. The CDR3 loop spans 14 amino acids. With V trimmed by 1 base and J by 6 bases, 3 bases remained unmatched. Germline CDR1 is SGHDN and CDR2 is FVKESK. The CDR3 sequence is CASSQVGTGPEAFF. The CDR3 coding sequence is TGTGCCAGCAGCCAAGTTGGGACAGGGCCTGAAGCTTTCTTT.

The chain couples TRBV5-1 to TRBJ2-7; D is ambiguous. Trimming cost V 0 bases and J 0 bases, with 19 bases left between them. This CDR3 is 18 amino acids long. From germline, CDR1 is SGHRS and CDR2 YFSETQ. CDR3: CASSLGGLQSRSSYEQYF. CDR3 coding DNA: TGCGCCAGCAGCTTGGGGGGATTACAGAGCAGGAGCTCCTACGAGCAGTACTTC. The variable domain in full, with the rest retrieved from reference TRBV5-1 and TRBJ2-7, is KAGVTQTPRYLIKTRGQQVTLSCSPISGHRSVSWYQQTPGQGLQFLFEYFSETQRNKGNFPGRFSGRQFSNSRSEMNVSTLELGDSALYLCASSLGGLQSRSSYEQYFGPGTRLTVT.

The V gene is TRBV7-7, the J gene TRBJ2-7; D perhaps matches TRBD1 (6 bases). Per germline, CDR1 SSHAT and CDR2 FNYEAQ (reference sequence). The CDR3 spans 15 residues. V dropped 0 bases and J dropped 3 bases, with 12 bases sitting between them. As DNA, the CDR3 is TGTGCCAGCAGCTTAGCGTCAGGGGTCAGCTACGAGCAGTACTTC. Its protein is CASSLASGVSYEQYF.

The chain employs TRBV5-1 and TRBJ2-2, with D possibly matching TRBD2 (6 bases). Trimming removed 5 bases at V and 0 bases at J, with 8 bases between. Per germline, CDR1 SGHRS and CDR2 YFSETQ. CDR3 length equals 14 residues. The CDR3 spells CASRLAANTGELFF. The CDR3 region has the DNA TGCGCCAGCAGACTAGCCGCGAACACCGGGGAGCTGTTTTTT.

The V call is TRBV6-5, the J call TRBJ1-2, with 9 bases identical to TRBD1. The V gene's germline CDR1 is MNHEY and CDR2 SVGAGI. J gave up 3 bases and V 6 bases, and 8 bases lay outside the gene matches. The CDR3 length is 15 residues. The CDR3 sequence is CASRDTGGVDYGYTF. CDR3 bases: TGTGCCAGCAGAGATACAGGGGGCGTCGACTATGGCTACACCTTC.

This chain uses TRBV2 with TRBJ2-3, with 9 positions matching TRBD2. CDR3 size: 14 residues. With 5 bases clipped from V and 2 bases from J, the junction kept 2 bases outside the gene matches. From germline, CDR1 is SNHLY and CDR2 FYNNEI. The CDR3 DNA reads TGTGCCAGCAGTCTAGCGGGGATCACAGATACGCAGTATTTT. As protein: CASSLAGITDTQYF.

The V call is TRBV19, the J call TRBJ2-6, with no clear D. The CDR3 consists of 19 residues. Germline V gene data show CDR1 as LNHDA and CDR2 as SQIVND (reference sequence). V lost 4 bases to trimming and J lost 0 bases, with 19 bases between them. The CDR3 bases are TGTGCCAGTAGTAGACAAATACCGGGTTCAACCTCTGGGGCCAACGTCCTGACTTTC. This encodes CASSRQIPGSTSGANVLTF. The complete variable domain, with remaining parts taken from reference TRBV19 and TRBJ2-6, reads DGGITQSPKYLFRKEGQNVTLSCEQNLNHDAMYWYRQDPGQGLRLIYYSQIVNDFQKGDIAEGYSVSREKKESFPLTVTSAQKNPTAFYLCASSRQIPGSTSGANVLTFGAGSRLTVL.

The chain has TRBV19 and TRBJ1-4; D may be TRBD1 (5 bases). This CDR3 is 14 amino acids long. The germline V and J ends were trimmed by 2 bases and 5 bases, with 9 bases remaining between them. The V gene's germline CDR1 is LNHDA and CDR2 SQIVND (reference sequence). The CDR3 loop is CASSIRGPNEKLFF. The DNA of the CDR3 is TGTGCCAGTAGTATAAGGGGCCCGAATGAAAAACTGTTTTTT. Full variable domain (missing parts from reference TRBV19 and TRBJ1-4): DGGITQSPKYLFRKEGQNVTLSCEQNLNHDAMYWYRQDPGQGLRLIYYSQIVNDFQKGDIAEGYSVSREKKESFPLTVTSAQKNPTAFYLCASSIRGPNEKLFFGSGTQLSVL.

The chain is built from TRBV5-1 and TRBJ2-2; D unresolved. V gave up 6 bases and J gave up 0 bases, with 12 bases separating them. The CDR3 contains 15 residues. CDR1 is SGHRS and CDR2 is YFSETQ in the germline V gene. Here the CDR3 reads CASKLSAANTGELFF. The CDR3, as DNA: TGCGCCAGCAAGCTCTCAGCCGCGAACACCGGGGAGCTGTTTTTT.

The rearrangement links TRBV6-5 to TRBJ2-1; 7 bases map to TRBD1. Looked up from germline, CDR1 is MNHEY and CDR2 is SVGAGI. The trim removed 7 bases at V and 5 bases at J, leaving 8 bases unmatched. CDR3 size: 14 residues. The CDR3 is CASNGPGQNNEQFF. The CDR3 region has the DNA TGTGCCAGCAATGGACCGGGACAGAACAATGAGCAGTTCTTC.

The genes are TRBV18 and TRBJ2-5; a weak D match, TRBD1 (6 bases). V gave up 1 base and J gave up 1 base, with 16 bases separating them. Per the germline V gene, CDR1 is KGHSH and CDR2 is LQKENI. The CDR3 has 17 amino acids. CDR3 nucleotides: TGTGCCAGCTCACCACTCCTGTCAGGGGATCTCCAAGAGACCCAGTACTTC. Amino acids: CASSPLLSGDLQETQYF. The complete variable domain, with remaining parts taken from reference TRBV18 and TRBJ2-5, reads NAGVMQNPRHLVRRRGQEARLRCSPMKGHSHVYWYRQLPEEGLKFMVYLQKENIIDESGMPKERFSAEFPKEGPSILRIQQVVRGDSAAYFCASSPLLSGDLQETQYFGPGTRLLVL.

The chain links TRBV9 to TRBJ2-3; 11 positions match TRBD2. Trimming removed 0 bases from V and 4 bases from J; junction bases left unmatched: 4. The CDR3 sequence is 16 residues long. CDR1 and CDR2 (germline): SGDLS, YYNGEE. Here the CDR3 DNA reads TGTGCCAGCAGCGTAGAGGTAGCGGGGGGGGCAGATACGCAGTATTTT. Translating gives CASSVEVAGGADTQYF.

The rearrangement uses TRBV28 and TRBJ2-5, with a weak D call TRBD2 (6 bases). The end of the DNA aligns better with TRBJ2-7, so the J call may be wrong. The length of the CDR3 is 15 residues. The V gene's germline CDR1 is MDHEN and CDR2 SYDVKM. CDR3 in amino acids: CASGTLALSSYEQYF. The CDR3 bases are TGTGCCAGCGGTACACTAGCTCTTAGCTCCTACGAGCAGTACTTC.